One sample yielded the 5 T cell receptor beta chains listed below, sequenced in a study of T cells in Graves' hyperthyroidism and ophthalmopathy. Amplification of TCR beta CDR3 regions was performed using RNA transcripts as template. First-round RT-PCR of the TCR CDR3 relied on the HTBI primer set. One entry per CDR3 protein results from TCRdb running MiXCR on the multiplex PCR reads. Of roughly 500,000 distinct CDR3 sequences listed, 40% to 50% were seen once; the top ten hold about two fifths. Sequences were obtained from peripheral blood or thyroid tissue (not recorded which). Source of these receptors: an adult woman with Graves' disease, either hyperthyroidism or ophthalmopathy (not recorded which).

The CDR3 sequence: CASSLGGRLQETQYF. In DNA form, the CDR3 reads TGTGCCAGCAGTTTAGGCGGCAGATTACAAGAGACCCAGTACTTC. The genes are TRBV28 and TRBJ2-5; the D is unclear. The CDR3 extends over 15 amino acids. Germline loops: CDR1 MDHEN, CDR2 SYDVKM. With 2 bases removed from V and 2 bases from J, the gap between germline ends came to 12 bases.

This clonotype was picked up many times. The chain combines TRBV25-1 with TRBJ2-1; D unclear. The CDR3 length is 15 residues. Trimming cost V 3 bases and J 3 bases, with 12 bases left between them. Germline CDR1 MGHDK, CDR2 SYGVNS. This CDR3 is CASSESWTGYNEQFF. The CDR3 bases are TGTGCCAGCAGTGAGAGTTGGACGGGCTACAATGAGCAGTTCTTC. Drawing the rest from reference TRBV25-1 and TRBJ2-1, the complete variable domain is EADIYQTPRYLVIGTGKKITLECSQTMGHDKMYWYQQDPGMELHLIHYSYGVNSTEKGDLSSESTVSRIRTEHFPLTLESARPSHTSQYLCASSESWTGYNEQFFGPGTRLTVL.

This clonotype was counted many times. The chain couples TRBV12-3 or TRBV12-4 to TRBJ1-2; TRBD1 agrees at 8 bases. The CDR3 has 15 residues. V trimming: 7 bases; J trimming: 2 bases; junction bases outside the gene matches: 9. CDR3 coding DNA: TGTGCCAGCACCAACAGGGGGAGGGGGAACTATGGCTACACCTTC. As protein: CASTNRGRGNYGYTF.

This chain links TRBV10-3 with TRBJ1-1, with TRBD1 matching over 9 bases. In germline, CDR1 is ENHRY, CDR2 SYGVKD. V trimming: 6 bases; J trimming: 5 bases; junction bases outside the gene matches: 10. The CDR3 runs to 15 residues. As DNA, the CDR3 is TGTGCCATCAGGCCGGGGGGGACAGGGAGTACTGAAGCTTTCTTT. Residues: CAIRPGGTGSTEAFF.

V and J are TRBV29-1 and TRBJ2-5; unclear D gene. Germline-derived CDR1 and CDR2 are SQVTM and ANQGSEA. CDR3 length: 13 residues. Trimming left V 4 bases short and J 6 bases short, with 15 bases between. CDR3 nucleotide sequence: TGCAGCGTTGGGCCACCCAGCGAAAAGACCCAGTACTTC. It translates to CSVGPPSEKTQYF.